This is a list of T cell receptor beta chains from one sample in a study of CD8 T cells in ankylosing spondylitis. TCRdb itself ran the 5' RACE reads through MiXCR, one entry per CDR3 protein. The data hold some 130,000 distinct CDR3 sequences, with around 9.7% observed a single time. Sequences were obtained from blood, either unsorted or a sorted T cell fraction (not recorded which). The receptor source for this set is a male donor with ankylosing spondylitis or in good health (not recorded which). Each CDR3 is given with its conserved first and last residue. The order of the fields is V gene, CDR3 length, J gene, clone size, D gene, CDR3 protein, CDR3 DNA. The D gene is left open where the match is weak. Not all rows give a size; the values are once, few, many and, for expanded clones, a class.

TRBV5-1,15,TRBJ2-1,many,TRBD2,CASSFLAGGPDEQFF,TGCGCCAGCAGCTTCCTAGCGGGAGGGCCCGATGAGCAGTTCTTC
TRBV12-3/TRBV12-4,15,TRBJ2-1,many,NA,CASSPFQSSYNEQFF,TGTGCCAGCAGTCCCTTCCAGTCCTCCTACAATGAGCAGTTCTTC
TRBV5-1,14,TRBJ1-1,many,NA,CASSDPQGRSEAFF,TGCGCCAGCAGCGATCCGCAGGGGCGGTCTGAAGCTTTCTTT
TRBV20-1,13,TRBJ1-5,many,TRBD1,CSTGGKGNQPQHF,TGCAGTACAGGGGGTAAGGGCAATCAGCCCCAGCATTTT
TRBV2,15,TRBJ2-3,NA,TRBD2,CASSGTSGSVGTQYF,TGTGCCAGCAGTGGGACTAGCGGTTCTGTTGGTACGCAGTATTTT
TRBV20-1,14,TRBJ2-3,many,NA,CSAPLGGWGDTQYF,TGCAGTGCCCCCCTGGGGGGATGGGGAGATACGCAGTATTTT
TRBV24-1,11,TRBJ2-2,many,NA,CATRGSGELFF,TGTGCCACCCGGGGCAGCGGGGAGCTGTTTTTT
TRBV29-1,14,TRBJ2-1,many,TRBD1,CSVTGTGTYNEQFF,TGCAGCGTTACCGGGACAGGGACCTACAATGAGCAGTTCTTC
TRBV25-1,15,TRBJ2-1,many,TRBD2,CASSEGTSAYNEQFF,TGTGCCAGCAGTGAAGGGACTAGCGCCTACAATGAGCAGTTCTTC
TRBV7-9,15,TRBJ2-3,many,NA,CASSSRLEATDTQYF,TGTGCCAGCAGCTCAAGACTGGAGGCGACAGATACGCAGTATTTT
TRBV21-1,15,TRBJ2-1,NA,NA,CASSKGQGIINEQFF,TGTGCCAGCAGCAAGGGACAGGGTATTATCAATGAGCAGTTCTTC
TRBV20-1,15,TRBJ1-6,NA,TRBD1,CSAGDRGGPGSPLHF,TGCAGTGCTGGAGACAGGGGAGGTCCTGGTTCACCCCTCCACTTT
TRBV20-1,14,TRBJ1-1,many,NA,CSARSLGGETEAFF,TGCAGTGCTAGGTCGTTAGGAGGGGAAACTGAAGCTTTCTTT
TRBV12-3/TRBV12-4,15,TRBJ1-3,many,NA,CASSPGENSGNTIYF,TGTGCCAGCAGCCCGGGGGAGAACTCTGGAAACACCATATATTTT
TRBV7-2,17,TRBJ2-7,NA,TRBD2,CASSRTGVAGTSYEQYF,TGTGCCAGCAGCCGCACTGGGGTAGCGGGAACCTCCTACGAGCAGTACTTC
TRBV11-1,14,TRBJ1-2,NA,TRBD1,CASSQTGTAYGYTF,TGTGCCAGCAGTCAAACCGGGACAGCCTATGGCTACACCTTC
TRBV7-9,13,TRBJ2-5,few,NA,CASTPGAGETQYF,TGTGCCAGCACCCCCGGGGCCGGGGAGACCCAGTACTTC
TRBV12-3/TRBV12-4,13,TRBJ2-1,many,NA,CASTSLRRDEQFF,TGTGCCAGCACCTCTTTGAGAAGGGATGAGCAGTTCTTC
TRBV12-3/TRBV12-4,15,TRBJ2-7,NA,TRBD1,CASSRGQGSSYEQYF,TGTGCCAGCAGTCGAGGACAGGGGAGCTCCTACGAGCAGTACTTC
TRBV12-3/TRBV12-4,15,TRBJ2-7,many,NA,CASRSELTPSYEQYF,TGTGCCAGCAGGTCGGAACTTACACCCTCCTACGAGCAGTACTTC
TRBV4-2,14,TRBJ2-2,many,NA,CASSQQLTTGELFF,TGTGCCAGCAGCCAACAACTGACCACCGGGGAGCTGTTTTTT
TRBV5-5,15,TRBJ2-1,few,NA,CASSIYPTGRNEQFF,TGTGCCAGCAGCATCTACCCGACAGGGAGGAATGAGCAGTTCTTC